The 20 T cell receptor beta chains below come from one sample, sequenced in a study of T cell responses to AZD1222 COVID-19 vaccine. Produced via immunoSEQ multiplex PCR; TCRdb's table is partial and in-frame only. The repertoire holds under 40,000 clones, with 75% to 85% as singletons. The sample in question was peripheral blood, obtained 28 days after the second AZD1222 dose. Every receptor here comes from an adult who received the AZD1222 COVID-19 vaccine.

This clone came up a few times. The genes are TRBV7-2 and TRBJ2-1, with 7 bases aligning to TRBD1. This CDR3 is 15 amino acids long. V lost 4 bases and J lost 10; bases outside the gene matches: 13. CDR1 and CDR2 (germline): SGHTA, FQGNSA. Here the CDR3 DNA reads TGTGCCAGCAGCTCATCCCCGGCAGGGGGTCGCGAGCAGTTCTTC. This encodes CASSSSPAGGREQFF.

V is TRBV29-1 and J is TRBJ2-7, with D possibly being TRBD1 (5 bases). Germline-derived CDR1 and CDR2 are SQVTM and ANQGSEA. The CDR3 covers 12 residues. V gave up 5 bases and J gave up 5 bases, with 13 bases separating them. CDR3: CSVSKRGDEQYF. The CDR3 DNA sequence: TGCAGCGTTAGCAAAAGGGGTGACGAGCAGTACTTC.

The V call is TRBV7-7, the J call TRBJ2-1, with D perhaps TRBD2 (5 bases). Germline CDR1 SSHAT, CDR2 FNYEAQ (reference sequence). This CDR3 is built from 13 residues. The germline V and J ends were trimmed by 9 bases and 5 bases, with 14 bases remaining between them. CDR3 sequence (DNA): TGTGCCAGACGGACCCCGGGGAACAATGAGCAGTTCTTC. Translation: CARRTPGNNEQFF.

This chain links TRBV5-6 with TRBJ2-7, with D perhaps matching TRBD2 (6 bases). Trimming removed 4 bases at V and 1 base at J, with 15 bases between. Germline-derived CDR1 and CDR2 are SGHDT and YYEEEE. The CDR3 sequence is 15 residues long. For the CDR3, the DNA is TGTGCCAGCAGCCCGGGAGCAGAACCATCCTACGAGCAGTACTTC. It encodes CASSPGAEPSYEQYF.

V and J are TRBV6-6 and TRBJ2-3; D gene uncertain. This CDR3 spans 12 amino acids. Germline values: CDR1 MNHNY, CDR2 SVGAGI (reference sequence). Deletions cut 6 bases from V and 3 bases from J, with 7 bases between. The CDR3 sequence is CASSTNTDTQYF. The CDR3 DNA reads TGTGCCAGCAGCACAAATACAGATACGCAGTATTTT.

This chain joins TRBV9 and TRBJ1-2; possible D gene TRBD1, 5 bases. Trimming cost V 0 bases and J 0 bases, with 9 bases left between them. The CDR3 has 15 amino acids. Germline CDR1 SGDLS, CDR2 YYNGEE. Written as DNA, the CDR3 is TGTGCCAGCAGCGTAGAAACAGGCTCTAACTATGGCTACACCTTC. Protein sequence: CASSVETGSNYGYTF.

The rearrangement uses TRBV2 and TRBJ1-6; 7 nucleotides line up with TRBD1. The CDR3 totals 15 residues. The ends lost 5 bases at V and 9 bases at J; junction bases unmatched: 10. Germline V gene lookup returns CDR1 SNHLY and CDR2 FYNNEI. CDR3 sequence (DNA): TGTGCCAGCAGTCCACAGGGGTTGTCTCGTTCACCCCTCCACTTT. This sequence encodes CASSPQGLSRSPLHF.

This chain links TRBV7-2 with TRBJ2-7, with D maybe TRBD1 (5 bases). The CDR3 loop spans 16 amino acids. Between the trimmed V and J ends, which lost 1 base and 1 base, there was a span of 14 bases. Germline assignment: CDR1 SGHTA and CDR2 FQGNSA. Here the CDR3 DNA reads TGTGCCAGCAGCTTAGGGATCGTGGGGCGATCCTACGAGCAGTACGTC. Encoded protein: CASSLGIVGRSYEQYV.

This sequence joins TRBV18 and TRBJ1-4; unclear D gene. The CDR3 sequence is 16 residues long. Looked up from germline, CDR1 is KGHSH and CDR2 is LQKENI. Trimming took 0 bases from V and 3 from J, leaving 11 bases between them. In DNA form, the CDR3 reads TGTGCCAGCTCACCACCTGTGGGGTTGTCTAATGAAAAACTGTTTTTT. Its protein product is CASSPPVGLSNEKLFF.

The chain combines TRBV6-1 with TRBJ2-7, with D possibly being TRBD2 (5 bases). Between the trimmed V and J ends, which lost 4 bases and 3 bases, there was a span of 19 bases. This CDR3 has 16 amino acids. Germline values: CDR1 MNHNS, CDR2 SASEGT. The CDR3 bases are TGTGCCAGCAGTGGCCCGGACCCCGGAGGATTCTACGAGCAGTACTTC. It is translated as CASSGPDPGGFYEQYF.

The chain carries TRBV24-1 and TRBJ1-5; D gene unclear. The CDR3 covers 13 residues. The V gene lost 5 bases and the J gene lost 6 bases, with 10 bases spanning the gap. Germline values: CDR1 KGHDR, CDR2 SFDVKD. CDR3 in amino acids: CATSALEGQPQHF. The DNA of the CDR3 is TGTGCCACCAGTGCCCTCGAGGGTCAGCCCCAGCATTTT.

The chain has TRBV5-1 and TRBJ2-3; 12 bases match TRBD2. The CDR3 loop spans 15 amino acids. Germline CDR1 is SGHRS and CDR2 is YFSETQ. J lost 4 bases, V lost 2 bases, and 2 bases had no gene match. The CDR3 is CASSFRLAGADTQYF. DNA of the CDR3: TGCGCCAGCAGCTTTAGACTAGCGGGAGCAGATACGCAGTATTTT.

The CDR3 region is CASSSDIPTNEKLFF. As DNA, the CDR3 is TGTGCCAGCAGTTCTGACATACCAACTAATGAAAAACTGTTTTTT. The chain links TRBV6-5 to TRBJ1-4; D gene ambiguous. Germline V gene lookup returns CDR1 MNHEY and CDR2 SVGAGI. This CDR3 contains 15 residues. V lost 4 bases, J lost 0 bases, and 9 bases lay in between.

The V and J genes are TRBV18 and TRBJ1-5; a possible D gene is TRBD1 (5 bases). V lost 2 bases, J lost 6 bases, and 8 bases lay in between. CDR3 length: 13 residues. Germline assignment: CDR1 KGHSH and CDR2 LQKENI. The CDR3 DNA sequence: TGTGCCAGCTCACCAGGGCAGGGTCAGCCCCAGCATTTT. Translating it yields CASSPGQGQPQHF. The full variable domain, completed using reference TRBV18 and TRBJ1-5, is NAGVMQNPRHLVRRRGQEARLRCSPMKGHSHVYWYRQLPEEGLKFMVYLQKENIIDESGMPKERFSAEFPKEGPSILRIQQVVRGDSAAYFCASSPGQGQPQHFGDGTRLSIL.

The J gene is TRBJ1-5, the V gene TRBV19; D is unresolved. Germline CDR1 and CDR2: LNHDA and SQIVND (reference sequence). This CDR3 region has 13 residues. Trimming pared 6 bases from V and 1 base from J, leaving 7 bases between. The CDR3 sequence: CASRGRSNQPQHF. As DNA, the CDR3 is TGTGCCAGTAGGGGAAGGAGCAATCAGCCCCAGCATTTT.

This clone was observed a handful of times. The chain employs TRBV27 and TRBJ1-4, with D maybe TRBD1 (6 bases). The germline gives CDR1 MNHEY, CDR2 SMNVEV (reference sequence). Trimming took 5 bases from V and 5 from J, leaving 6 bases between them. The CDR3 runs to 12 residues. The CDR3 DNA reads TGTGCCAGCAGTGACAGGAATGAAAAACTGTTTTTT. Its protein is CASSDRNEKLFF.

The chain uses TRBV5-1 and TRBJ2-3, with 9 bases fitting TRBD1. Germline CDR1 SGHRS, CDR2 YFSETQ. The CDR3 loop spans 15 amino acids. The V gene end was trimmed by 3 bases and the J gene end by 12 bases; junction bases not matched to a gene: 14. For the CDR3, the DNA is TGCGCCAGCAGCTGGGGACAGGGTTCTGAGCAGTCACAGTATTTT. Protein sequence: CASSWGQGSEQSQYF.

The gene calls are TRBV10-2 and TRBJ2-6; unclear D gene. There are 13 residues in the CDR3. Germline assignment: CDR1 WSHSY and CDR2 SAAADI. V was shortened by 7 bases and J by 2 bases, with 6 bases between the two germline ends. The DNA for the CDR3 is TGCGCCAGCACGCTAGCTGGGGCCAACGTCCTGACTTTC. Protein product: CASTLAGANVLTF.

The rearrangement uses TRBV6-5 and TRBJ1-5; TRBD1 agrees at 9 bases. With V trimmed by 6 bases and J by 2 bases, 5 bases remained unmatched. Looked up from germline, CDR1 is MNHEY and CDR2 is SVGAGI. There are 15 residues in the CDR3. The CDR3 region has the DNA TGTGCCAGCAGCCGGACAGGGGAAGGCAATCAGCCCCAGCATTTT. Translated, it gives CASSRTGEGNQPQHF.

The chain joins TRBV7-2 to TRBJ2-1; 12 bases line up with TRBD2. Germline V gene data show CDR1 as SGHTA and CDR2 as FQGNSA. The CDR3 has 15 residues. With 4 bases clipped from V and 9 bases from J, the junction kept 7 bases outside the gene matches. The DNA for the CDR3 is TGTGCCAGCAGCTCTCTAGCGGGGGGGGAAGGTGAGCAGTTCTTC. Translation gives CASSSLAGGEGEQFF.